This T cell receptor (beta chain) was documented in a study of T cell repertoires in cytomegalovirus infection. Study-wide context: Both a matching HLA type and CMV infection were indicated by public TCR beta signatures. Whole-study findings and limits: People with CMV and the relevant HLA were identified by cumulative public TCR beta family frequency. CMV-specific TCR beta clonotypes restricted by HLA-C dominated the ex vivo response.

TCRdb redid the calling of the reads with MiXCR, one entry per CDR3 protein. The sample shows some 800,000 distinct CDR3 sequences, almost 30% of them seen only once. The CDR3 has 13 amino acids. Trimming cost V 4 bases and J 9 bases, with 13 bases left between them. CDR1 SGHVS and CDR2 FQNEAQ come from the germline V gene. In this sample, this clonotype turned up many times. Its antigen is unknown. The material was cultured CD8+ T cells from PBMCs, obtained from culture after CMV antigen stimulation. The chain has TRBV7-8 and TRBJ2-1; D remains unclear. This receptor was identified in a human donor in good health (CMV status not recorded). Some clones in this sample may be carry-over from other donors' samples. CDR3 sequence: CASSSSLVGEQFF. The CDR3 DNA reads as TGTGCCAGCAGCTCCAGTCTAGTCGGTGAGCAGTTCTTC.